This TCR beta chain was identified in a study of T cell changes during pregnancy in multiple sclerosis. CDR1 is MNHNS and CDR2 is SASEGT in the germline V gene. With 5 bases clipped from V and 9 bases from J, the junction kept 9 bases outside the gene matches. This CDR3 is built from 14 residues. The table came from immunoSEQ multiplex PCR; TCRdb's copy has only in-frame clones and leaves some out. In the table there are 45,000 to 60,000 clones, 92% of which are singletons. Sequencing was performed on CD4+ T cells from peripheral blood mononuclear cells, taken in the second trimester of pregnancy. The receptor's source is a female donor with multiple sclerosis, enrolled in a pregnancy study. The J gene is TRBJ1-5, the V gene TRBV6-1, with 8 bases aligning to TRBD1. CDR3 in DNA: TGTGCCAGCAGTTTGGACAGGGCCGGGGGGCCCCAGCATTTT. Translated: CASSLDRAGGPQHF.